Below are 4 T cell receptor beta chains sequenced from a single sample in a study of shared clonotypes between healthy human individuals. The protocol was immunoSEQ multiplex PCR, while the TCRdb copy is restricted to in-frame clones and leaves out a portion. Of about 600,000 clones in the sample, just under 97% were seen once. Naive CD8 cells lacked CD45RO and underwent positive selection for CCR7, leaving out terminally differentiated effector memory CD45RA+ cells. Sequencing input: naive CD8+ T cells sorted from blood. All receptors come from a young woman in good health.

The chain is built from TRBV28 and TRBJ2-2; D gene unclear. Germline V CDR1 and CDR2: MDHEN, SYDVKM. The V gene lost 7 bases and the J gene lost 0 bases, with 3 bases spanning the gap. The CDR3 contains 12 residues. The CDR3 DNA is TGTGCCAGCACGGCGAACACCGGGGAGCTGTTTTTT. Protein sequence: CASTANTGELFF.

The chain employs TRBV6-5 and TRBJ1-3, with D possibly matching TRBD1 (5 bases). V dropped 0 bases and J dropped 4 bases, with 10 bases sitting between them. CDR1 is MNHEY and CDR2 is SVGAGI in the germline V gene. The CDR3 is 15 residues long. The CDR3 spells CASSYSWGKGNTIYF. CDR3 in DNA: TGTGCCAGCAGTTACTCGTGGGGGAAAGGAAACACCATATATTTT.

This clone was detected a few times. CDR3 amino acids: CASSSAYEQYF. CDR3 DNA sequence: TGTGCCAGCAGCTCCGCCTACGAGCAGTACTTC. The chain joins TRBV7-9 to TRBJ2-7; D is undetermined. V was clipped by 4 bases and J by 2 bases, with 3 bases between them. CDR3 length equals 11 residues. Germline loops: CDR1 SEHNR, CDR2 FQNEAQ (reference sequence).

This sequence joins TRBV6-1 and TRBJ1-5; possible D gene TRBD1, 6 bases. The germline V gene has CDR1 MNHNS and CDR2 SASEGT. V gave up 3 bases and J gave up 1 base, with 22 bases separating them. This CDR3 has 19 amino acids. This chain's CDR3 is CASSDPWGQGKISNQPQHF. The CDR3 nucleotides are TGTGCCAGCAGTGATCCTTGGGGGCAGGGGAAGATCAGCAATCAGCCCCAGCATTTT.